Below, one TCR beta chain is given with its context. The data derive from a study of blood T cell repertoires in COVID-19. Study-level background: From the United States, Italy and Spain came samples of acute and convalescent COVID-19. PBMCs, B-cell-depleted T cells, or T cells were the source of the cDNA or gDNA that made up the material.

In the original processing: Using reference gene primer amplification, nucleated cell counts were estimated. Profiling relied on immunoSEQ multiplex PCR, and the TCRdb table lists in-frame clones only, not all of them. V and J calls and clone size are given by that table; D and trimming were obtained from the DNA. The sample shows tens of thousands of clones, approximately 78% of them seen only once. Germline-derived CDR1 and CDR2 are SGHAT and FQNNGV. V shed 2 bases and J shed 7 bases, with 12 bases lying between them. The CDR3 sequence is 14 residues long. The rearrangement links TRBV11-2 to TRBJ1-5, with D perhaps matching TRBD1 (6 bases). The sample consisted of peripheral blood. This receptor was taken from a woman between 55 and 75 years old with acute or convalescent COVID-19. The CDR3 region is CASSLSPGVQPQHF. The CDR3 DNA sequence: TGTGCCAGCAGCTTAAGTCCAGGGGTGCAGCCCCAGCATTTT.